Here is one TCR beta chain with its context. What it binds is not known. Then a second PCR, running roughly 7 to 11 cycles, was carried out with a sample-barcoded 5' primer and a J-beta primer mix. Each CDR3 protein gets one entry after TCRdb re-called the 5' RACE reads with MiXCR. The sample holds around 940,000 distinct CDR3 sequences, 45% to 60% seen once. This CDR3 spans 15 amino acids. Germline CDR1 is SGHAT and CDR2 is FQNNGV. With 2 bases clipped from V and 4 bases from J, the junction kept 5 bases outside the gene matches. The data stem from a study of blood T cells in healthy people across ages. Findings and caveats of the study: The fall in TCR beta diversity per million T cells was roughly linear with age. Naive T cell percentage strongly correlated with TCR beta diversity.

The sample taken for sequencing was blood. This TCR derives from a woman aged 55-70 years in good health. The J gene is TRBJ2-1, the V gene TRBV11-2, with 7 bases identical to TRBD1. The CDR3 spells CASSLRGQHYNEQFF. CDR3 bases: TGTGCCAGCAGCTTACGGGGACAGCATTACAATGAGCAGTTCTTC.